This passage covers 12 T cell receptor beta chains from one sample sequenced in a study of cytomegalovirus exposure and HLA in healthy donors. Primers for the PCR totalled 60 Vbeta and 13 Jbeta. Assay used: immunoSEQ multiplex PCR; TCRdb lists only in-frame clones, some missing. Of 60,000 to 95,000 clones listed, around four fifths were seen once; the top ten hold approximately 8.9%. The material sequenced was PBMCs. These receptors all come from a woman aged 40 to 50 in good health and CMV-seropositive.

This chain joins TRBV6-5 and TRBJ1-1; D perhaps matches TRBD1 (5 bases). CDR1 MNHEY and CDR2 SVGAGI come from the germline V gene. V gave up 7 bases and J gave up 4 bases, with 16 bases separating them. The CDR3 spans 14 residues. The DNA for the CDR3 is TGTGCCAGCACCCCCTTCGGCAGGGCCACTGAAGCTTTCTTT. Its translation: CASTPFGRATEAFF.

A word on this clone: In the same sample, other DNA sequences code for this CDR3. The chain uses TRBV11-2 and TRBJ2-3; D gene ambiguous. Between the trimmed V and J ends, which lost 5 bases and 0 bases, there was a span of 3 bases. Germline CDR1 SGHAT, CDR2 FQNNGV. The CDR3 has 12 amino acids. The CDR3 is CASSLSTDTQYF. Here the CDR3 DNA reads TGTGCCAGCAGCCTCAGCACAGATACGCAGTATTTT.

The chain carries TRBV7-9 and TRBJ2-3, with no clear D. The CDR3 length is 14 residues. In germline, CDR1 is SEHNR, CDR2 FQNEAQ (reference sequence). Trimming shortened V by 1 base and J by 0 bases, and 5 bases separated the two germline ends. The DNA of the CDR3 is TGTGCCAGCAGCTTAGTGAGCAGCACAGATACGCAGTATTTT. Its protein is CASSLVSSTDTQYF.

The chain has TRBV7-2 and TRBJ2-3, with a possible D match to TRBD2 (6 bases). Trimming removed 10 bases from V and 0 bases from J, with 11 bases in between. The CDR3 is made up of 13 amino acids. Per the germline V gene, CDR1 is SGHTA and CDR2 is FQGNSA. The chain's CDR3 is CAIRTTSTDTQYF. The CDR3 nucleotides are TGTGCCATACGGACTACTAGCACAGATACGCAGTATTTT.

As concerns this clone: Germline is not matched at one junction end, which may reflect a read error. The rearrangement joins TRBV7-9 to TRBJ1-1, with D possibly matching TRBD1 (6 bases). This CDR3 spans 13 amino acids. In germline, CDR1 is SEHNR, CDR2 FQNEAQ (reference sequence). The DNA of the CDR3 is TGTTCCAGCAGCGGGGACACGGCAGGGGTAGCTTTCTTT. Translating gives CSSSGDTAGVAFF.

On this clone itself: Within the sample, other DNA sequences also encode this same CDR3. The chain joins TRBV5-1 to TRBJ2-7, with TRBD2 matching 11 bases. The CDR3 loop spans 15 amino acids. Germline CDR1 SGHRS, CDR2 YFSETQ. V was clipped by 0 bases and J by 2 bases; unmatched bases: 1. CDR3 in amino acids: CASSLELAGAYEQYF. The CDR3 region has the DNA TGCGCCAGCAGCTTGGAACTAGCGGGGGCCTACGAGCAGTACTTC.

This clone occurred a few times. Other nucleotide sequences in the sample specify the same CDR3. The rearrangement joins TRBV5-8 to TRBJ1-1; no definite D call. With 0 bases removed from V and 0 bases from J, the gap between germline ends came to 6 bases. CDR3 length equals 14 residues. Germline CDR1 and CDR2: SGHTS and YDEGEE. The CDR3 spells CASSLGQVNTEAFF. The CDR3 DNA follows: TGTGCCAGCAGCTTGGGCCAGGTGAACACTGAAGCTTTCTTT.

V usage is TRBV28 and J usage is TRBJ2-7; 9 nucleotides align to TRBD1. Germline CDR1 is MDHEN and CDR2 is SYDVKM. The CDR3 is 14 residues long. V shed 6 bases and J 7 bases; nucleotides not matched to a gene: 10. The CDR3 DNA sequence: TGTGCCAGCAGCGCTACACAGGGGGCGCGGGAGCAGTACTTC. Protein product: CASSATQGAREQYF.

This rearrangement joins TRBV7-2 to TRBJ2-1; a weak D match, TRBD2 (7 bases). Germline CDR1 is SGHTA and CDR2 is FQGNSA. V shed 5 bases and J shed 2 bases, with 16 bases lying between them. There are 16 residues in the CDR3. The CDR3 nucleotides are TGTGCCAGCAGCGGAGGGGGAGGGGACGCCTACAATGAGCAGTTCTTC. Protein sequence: CASSGGGGDAYNEQFF.

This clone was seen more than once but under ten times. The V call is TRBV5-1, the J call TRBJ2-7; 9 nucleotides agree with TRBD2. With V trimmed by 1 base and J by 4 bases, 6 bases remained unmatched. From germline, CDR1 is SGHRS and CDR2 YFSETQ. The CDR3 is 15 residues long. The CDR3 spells CASSLPGLASYEQYF. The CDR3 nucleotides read TGCGCCAGCAGCTTGCCCGGACTAGCGTCTTACGAGCAGTACTTC.

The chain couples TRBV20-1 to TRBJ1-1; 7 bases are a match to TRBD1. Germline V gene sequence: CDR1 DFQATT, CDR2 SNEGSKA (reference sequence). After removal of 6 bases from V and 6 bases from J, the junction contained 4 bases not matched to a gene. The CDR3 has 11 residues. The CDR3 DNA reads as TGCAGTGCCAAAGGACAGGCTGAAGCTTTCTTT. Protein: CSAKGQAEAFF.

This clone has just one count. As DNA, the CDR3 is TGCGCCAGCAGCCACGGAGGACAGGGTCACTACAATGAGCAGTTCTTC. Protein sequence: CASSHGGQGHYNEQFF. The chain combines TRBV4-1 with TRBJ2-1; 8 bases are a match to TRBD1. Germline assignment: CDR1 MGHRA and CDR2 YSYEKL. The CDR3 is 16 residues long. V was pared by 3 bases and J by 3 bases, with 7 bases of the junction left unmatched.